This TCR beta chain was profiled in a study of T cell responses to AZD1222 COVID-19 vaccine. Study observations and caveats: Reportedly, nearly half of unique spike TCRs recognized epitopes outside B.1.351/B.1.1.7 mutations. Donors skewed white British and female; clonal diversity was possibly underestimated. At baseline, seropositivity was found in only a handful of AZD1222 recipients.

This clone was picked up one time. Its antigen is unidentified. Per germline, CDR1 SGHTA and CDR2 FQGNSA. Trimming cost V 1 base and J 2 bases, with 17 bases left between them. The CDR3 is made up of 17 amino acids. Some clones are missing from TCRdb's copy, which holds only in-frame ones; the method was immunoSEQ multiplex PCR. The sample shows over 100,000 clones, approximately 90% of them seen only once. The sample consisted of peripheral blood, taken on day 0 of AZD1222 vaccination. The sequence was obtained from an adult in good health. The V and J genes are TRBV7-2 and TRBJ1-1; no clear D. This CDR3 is CASSLGIRQTLNTEAFF. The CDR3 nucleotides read TGTGCCAGCAGCTTAGGGATCCGCCAGACACTAAACACTGAAGCTTTCTTT. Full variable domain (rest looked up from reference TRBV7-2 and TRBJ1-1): GAGVSQSPSNKVTEKGKDVELRCDPISGHTALYWYRQSLGQGLEFLIYFQGNSAPDKSGLPSDRFSAERTGGSVSTLTIQRTQQEDSAVYLCASSLGIRQTLNTEAFFGQGTRLTVV.